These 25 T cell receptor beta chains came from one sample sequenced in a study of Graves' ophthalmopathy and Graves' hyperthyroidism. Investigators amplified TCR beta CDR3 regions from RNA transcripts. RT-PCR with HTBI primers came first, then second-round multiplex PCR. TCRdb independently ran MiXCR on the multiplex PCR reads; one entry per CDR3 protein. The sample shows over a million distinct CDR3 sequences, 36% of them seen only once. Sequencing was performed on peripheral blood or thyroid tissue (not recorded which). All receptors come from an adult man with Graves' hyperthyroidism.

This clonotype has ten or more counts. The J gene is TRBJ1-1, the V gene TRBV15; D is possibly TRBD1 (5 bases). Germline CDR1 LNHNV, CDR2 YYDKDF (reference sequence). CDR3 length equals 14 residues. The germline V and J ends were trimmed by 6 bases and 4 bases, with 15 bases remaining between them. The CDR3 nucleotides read TGTGCCACCAGGCTAGGGGAAGGTTTCACTGAAGCTTTCTTT. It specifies CATRLGEGFTEAFF.

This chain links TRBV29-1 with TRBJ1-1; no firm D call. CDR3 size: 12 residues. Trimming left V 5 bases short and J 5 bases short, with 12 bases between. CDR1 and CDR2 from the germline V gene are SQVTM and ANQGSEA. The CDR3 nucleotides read TGCAGCGTTAGGGCGCGGGGTACTGAAGCTTTCTTT. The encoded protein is CSVRARGTEAFF.

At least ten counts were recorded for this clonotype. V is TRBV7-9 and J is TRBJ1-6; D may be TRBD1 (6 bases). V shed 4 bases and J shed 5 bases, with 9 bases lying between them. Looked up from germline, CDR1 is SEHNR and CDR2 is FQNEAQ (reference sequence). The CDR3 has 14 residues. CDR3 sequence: CASSSRTDNSPLHF. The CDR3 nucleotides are TGTGCCAGCAGCTCGAGGACAGATAATTCACCCCTCCACTTT.

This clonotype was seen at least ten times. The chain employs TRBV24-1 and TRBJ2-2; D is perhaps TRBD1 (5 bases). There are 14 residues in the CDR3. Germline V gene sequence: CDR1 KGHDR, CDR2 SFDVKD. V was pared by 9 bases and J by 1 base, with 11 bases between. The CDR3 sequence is CATEGAGNTGELFF. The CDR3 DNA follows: TGTGCCACCGAAGGGGCTGGGAACACCGGGGAGCTGTTTTTT.

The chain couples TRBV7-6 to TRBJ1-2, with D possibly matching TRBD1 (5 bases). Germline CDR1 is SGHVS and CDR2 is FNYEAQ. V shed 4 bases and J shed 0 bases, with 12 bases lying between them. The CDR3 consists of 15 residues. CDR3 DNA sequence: TGTGCCAGCAGCTCCTCGCAGGGACCTAACTATGGCTACACCTTC. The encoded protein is CASSSSQGPNYGYTF.

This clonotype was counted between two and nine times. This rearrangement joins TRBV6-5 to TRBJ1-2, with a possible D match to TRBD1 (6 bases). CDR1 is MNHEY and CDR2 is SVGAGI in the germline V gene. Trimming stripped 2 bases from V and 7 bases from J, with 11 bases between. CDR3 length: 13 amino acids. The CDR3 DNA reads TGTGCCAGCAGTTACGCACAGGGCTCTGGCTACACCTTC. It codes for CASSYAQGSGYTF.

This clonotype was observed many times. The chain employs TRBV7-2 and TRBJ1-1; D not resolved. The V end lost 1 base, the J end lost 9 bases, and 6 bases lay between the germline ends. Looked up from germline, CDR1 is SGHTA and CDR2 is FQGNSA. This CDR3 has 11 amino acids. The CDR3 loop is CASSLGTQAFF. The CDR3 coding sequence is TGTGCCAGCAGCTTAGGGACGCAAGCTTTCTTT. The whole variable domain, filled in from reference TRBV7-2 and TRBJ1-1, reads GAGVSQSPSNKVTEKGKDVELRCDPISGHTALYWYRQSLGQGLEFLIYFQGNSAPDKSGLPSDRFSAERTGGSVSTLTIQRTQQEDSAVYLCASSLGTQAFFGQGTRLTVV.

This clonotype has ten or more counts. The CDR3 loop reads CASERSNTGELFF. CDR3 nucleotides: TGTGCCAGCGAGAGGTCTAACACCGGGGAGCTGTTTTTT. The V and J genes are TRBV12-3 or TRBV12-4 and TRBJ2-2; no clear D gene. Trimming took off 8 bases at V and 2 bases at J, with 9 bases between the two ends. This CDR3 is 13 amino acids long.

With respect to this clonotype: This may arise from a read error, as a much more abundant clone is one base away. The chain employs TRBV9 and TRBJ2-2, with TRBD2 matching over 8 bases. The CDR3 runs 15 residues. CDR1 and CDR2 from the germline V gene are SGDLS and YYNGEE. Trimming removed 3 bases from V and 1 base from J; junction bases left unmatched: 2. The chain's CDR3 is CASSDGTRNTGELFF. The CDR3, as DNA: TGTGCCAGCAGCGACGGGACTAGGAACACCGGGGAGCTGTTTTTT.

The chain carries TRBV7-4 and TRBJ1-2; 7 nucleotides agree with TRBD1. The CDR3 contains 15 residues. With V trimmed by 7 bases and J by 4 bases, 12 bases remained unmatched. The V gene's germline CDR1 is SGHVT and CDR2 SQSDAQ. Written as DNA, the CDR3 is TGTGCCAGCACTAAAACCGGGACAGAATTCTATGGCTACACCTTC. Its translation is CASTKTGTEFYGYTF.

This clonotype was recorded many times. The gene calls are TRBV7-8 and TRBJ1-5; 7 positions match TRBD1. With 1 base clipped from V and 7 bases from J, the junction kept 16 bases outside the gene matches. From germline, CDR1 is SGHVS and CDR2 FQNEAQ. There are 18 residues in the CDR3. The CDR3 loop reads CASSLGLAGTVIEQPQHF. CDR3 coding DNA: TGTGCCAGCAGCTTAGGACTCGCCGGGACAGTCATCGAACAGCCCCAGCATTTT. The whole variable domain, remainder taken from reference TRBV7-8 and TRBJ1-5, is GAGVSQSPRYKVAKRGQDVALRCDPISGHVSLFWYQQALGQGPEFLTYFQNEAQLDKSGLPSDRFFAERPEGSVSTLKIQRTQQEDSAVYLCASSLGLAGTVIEQPQHFGDGTRLSIL.

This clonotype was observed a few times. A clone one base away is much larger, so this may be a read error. The CDR3 sequence is CASSQEANQPQHF. The CDR3 DNA follows: TGTGCCAGCAGCCAGGAAGCTAATCAGCCCCAGCATTTT. The genes are TRBV7-2 and TRBJ1-5, with D unresolved. Germline lookup yields CDR1 SGHTA and CDR2 FQGNSA. This CDR3 has 13 residues. Trimming shortened V by 5 bases and J by 4 bases, and 9 bases separated the two germline ends.

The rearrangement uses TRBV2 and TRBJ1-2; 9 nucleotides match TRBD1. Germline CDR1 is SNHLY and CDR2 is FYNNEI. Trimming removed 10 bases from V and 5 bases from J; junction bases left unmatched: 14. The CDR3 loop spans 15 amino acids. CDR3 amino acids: CATNQGGGTGYGYTF. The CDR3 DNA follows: TGTGCCACCAACCAGGGGGGGGGGACAGGGTATGGCTACACCTTC.

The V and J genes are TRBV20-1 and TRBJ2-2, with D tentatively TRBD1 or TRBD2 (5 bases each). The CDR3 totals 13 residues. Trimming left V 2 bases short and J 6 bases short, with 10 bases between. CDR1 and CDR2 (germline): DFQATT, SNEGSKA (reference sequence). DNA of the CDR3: TGCAGTGCTAGAACAAGGGGAGCCGGGGAGCTGTTTTTT. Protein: CSARTRGAGELFF.

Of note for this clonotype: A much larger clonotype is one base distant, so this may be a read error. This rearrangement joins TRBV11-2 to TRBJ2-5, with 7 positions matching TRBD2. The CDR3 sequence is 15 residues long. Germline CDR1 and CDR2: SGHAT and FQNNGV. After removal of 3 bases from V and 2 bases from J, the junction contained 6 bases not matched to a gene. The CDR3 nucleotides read TGTGCCAGCAGCTTCCCCCCTAGCGGTCAAGAGACCCAGTACTTC. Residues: CASSFPPSGQETQYF.

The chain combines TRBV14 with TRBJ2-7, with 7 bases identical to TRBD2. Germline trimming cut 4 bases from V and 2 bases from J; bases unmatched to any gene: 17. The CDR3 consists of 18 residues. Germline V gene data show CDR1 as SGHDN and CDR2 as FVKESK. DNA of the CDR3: TGTGCCAGCAGCCTGGGGGGGTACTCCGGAAGGGGCCCCTACGAGCAGTACTTC. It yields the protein CASSLGGYSGRGPYEQYF.

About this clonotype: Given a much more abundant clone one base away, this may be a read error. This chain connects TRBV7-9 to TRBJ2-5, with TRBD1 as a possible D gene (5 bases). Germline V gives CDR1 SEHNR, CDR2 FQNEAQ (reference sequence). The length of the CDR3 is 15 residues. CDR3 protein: CASSLLAGQQVTQYF. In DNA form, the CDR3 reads TGTGCCAGCAGCCTCTTGGCAGGGCAACAAGTGACCCAGTACTTC. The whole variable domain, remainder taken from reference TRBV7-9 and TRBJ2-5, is DTGVSQNPRHKITKRGQNVTFRCDPISEHNRLYWYRQTLGQGPEFLTYFQNEAQLEKSRLLSDRFSAERPKGSFSTLEIQRTEQGDSAMYLCASSLLAGQQVTQYFGPGTRLLVL.

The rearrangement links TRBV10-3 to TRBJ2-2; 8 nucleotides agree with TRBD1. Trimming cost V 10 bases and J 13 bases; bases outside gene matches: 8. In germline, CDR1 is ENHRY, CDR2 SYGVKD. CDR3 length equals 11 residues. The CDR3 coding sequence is TGTGCCACCCGGGGCGACAGGGGGCTGTTTTTT. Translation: CATRGDRGLFF.

CDR3 protein: CASSVEATGSGANVLTF. CDR3 DNA sequence: TGTGCCAGCAGCGTAGAGGCTACTGGGTCTGGGGCCAACGTCCTGACTTTC. The chain uses TRBV9 and TRBJ2-6; D gene unclear. This CDR3 spans 17 amino acids. The V end was cut by 0 bases, the J end by 1 base, with 11 bases between. In germline, CDR1 is SGDLS, CDR2 YYNGEE.

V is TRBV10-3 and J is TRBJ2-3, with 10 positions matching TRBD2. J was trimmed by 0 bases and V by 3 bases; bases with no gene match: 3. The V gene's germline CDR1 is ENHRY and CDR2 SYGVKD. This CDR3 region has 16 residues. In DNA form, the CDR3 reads TGTGCCATCAGTGAAACTAGCGGGATGAGCACAGATACGCAGTATTTT. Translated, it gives CAISETSGMSTDTQYF.

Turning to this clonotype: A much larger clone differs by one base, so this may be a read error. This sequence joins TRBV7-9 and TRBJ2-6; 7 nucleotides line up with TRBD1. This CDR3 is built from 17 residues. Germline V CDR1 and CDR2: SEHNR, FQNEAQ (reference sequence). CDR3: CASSPETGSSGANVPTF. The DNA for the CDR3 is TGTGCCAGCAGCCCGGAGACAGGGTCCTCTGGGGCCAACGTCCCGACTTTC.

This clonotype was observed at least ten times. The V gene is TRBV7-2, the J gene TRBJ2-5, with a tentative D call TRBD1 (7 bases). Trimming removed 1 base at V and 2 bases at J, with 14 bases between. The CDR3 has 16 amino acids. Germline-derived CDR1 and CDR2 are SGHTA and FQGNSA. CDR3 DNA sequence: TGTGCCAGCAGCTTAGATGGAGGGGGCTTTCAAGAGACCCAGTACTTC. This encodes CASSLDGGGFQETQYF.

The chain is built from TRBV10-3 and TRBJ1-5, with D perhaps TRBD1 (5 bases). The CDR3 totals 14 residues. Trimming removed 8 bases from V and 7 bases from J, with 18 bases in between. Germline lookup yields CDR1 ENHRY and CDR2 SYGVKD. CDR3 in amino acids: CAIGAEEGLQPQHF. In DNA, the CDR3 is TGTGCCATCGGGGCAGAGGAAGGGCTGCAGCCCCAGCATTTT.

The CDR3 sequence is CASSIERQGSFF. The CDR3 DNA reads TGTGCCAGTAGTATAGAGAGACAGGGGAGTTTCTTT. The rearrangement joins TRBV19 to TRBJ1-1; 8 bases agree with TRBD1. The CDR3 covers 12 residues. V gave up 0 bases and J gave up 13 bases; unmatched junction bases: 4. Germline values: CDR1 LNHDA, CDR2 SQIVND (reference sequence).

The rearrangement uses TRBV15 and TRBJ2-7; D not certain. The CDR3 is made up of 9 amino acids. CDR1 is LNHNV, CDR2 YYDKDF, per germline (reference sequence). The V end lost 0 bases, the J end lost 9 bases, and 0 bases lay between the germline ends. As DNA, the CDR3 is TGTGCCACCAGCAGAGAGCAGTACTTC. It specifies CATSREQYF.